Following are 9 T cell receptor beta chains from one sample sequenced in a study of PD-1 blockade in classical Hodgkin lymphoma. Relapse was seen in all patients after autologous stem cell transplantation, and brentuximab vedotin exposure was variable. TCRdb's table, derived via immunoSEQ multiplex PCR, lists solely in-frame clones and lacks some. The table lists some 58,000 clones, 88% of them singletons. The source was peripheral blood mononuclear cells (PBMCs), collected before the second cycle of nivolumab. The source is a human donor with classical Hodgkin lymphoma.

This chain uses TRBV19 with TRBJ2-7, with D tentatively TRBD1 (5 bases). The ends were cut back, 4 bases at V and 2 bases at J, with 9 bases in the middle. Germline V gene lookup returns CDR1 LNHDA and CDR2 SQIVND (reference sequence). CDR3 length: 13 residues. CDR3 in DNA: TGTGCCAGTAGTACGACAGAGACCTACGAGCAGTACTTC. Its protein product is CASSTTETYEQYF.

This chain links TRBV6-1 with TRBJ1-4; maybe TRBD1 (5 bases). Trimming took 4 bases from V and 8 from J, leaving 20 bases between them. The CDR3 sequence is 16 residues long. Germline V CDR1 and CDR2: MNHNS, SASEGT. The CDR3 region is CASSGYQTVLGEKLFF. The CDR3, as DNA: TGTGCCAGCAGTGGGTATCAGACAGTTCTGGGCGAAAAACTGTTTTTT.

This chain connects TRBV6-5 to TRBJ1-5; D is possibly TRBD1 (6 bases). Germline V gene data show CDR1 as MNHEY and CDR2 as SVGAGI. Deletions cut 4 bases from V and 4 bases from J, with 11 bases between. CDR3 length: 14 amino acids. The CDR3, as DNA: TGTGCCAGCAGTTTGAGGGACATTAATCAGCCCCAGCATTTT. It yields the protein CASSLRDINQPQHF.

This clone was recorded only once. The CDR3 region is CSARDRTYEQYF. DNA for the CDR3: TGCAGCGCCCGGGACAGGACCTACGAGCAGTACTTC. This chain uses TRBV29-1 with TRBJ2-7, with 8 bases matching TRBD1. CDR3 length equals 12 residues. The germline V gene encodes CDR1 SQVTM and CDR2 ANQGSEA. With V trimmed by 7 bases and J by 2 bases, 4 bases remained unmatched.

The chain uses TRBV10-3 and TRBJ2-2; the D gene is possibly TRBD1 (6 bases). V shed 9 bases and J shed 10 bases, with 18 bases lying between them. Germline V CDR1 and CDR2: ENHRY, SYGVKD. This CDR3 region has 13 residues. The CDR3 protein is CAIQGDGIVELFF. The CDR3 nucleotides are TGTGCCATACAGGGCGACGGGATAGTGGAGCTGTTTTTT.

The J gene is TRBJ1-3, the V gene TRBV14; D unclear. The V gene's germline CDR1 is SGHDN and CDR2 FVKESK. This CDR3 spans 14 amino acids. V was shortened by 4 bases and J by 4 bases, with 11 bases between the two germline ends. CDR3 sequence reads: CASSRTWEGNTIYF. CDR3 DNA: TGTGCCAGCAGCCGAACCTGGGAGGGAAACACCATATATTTT.

The chain has TRBV9 and TRBJ1-2; no clear D. Trimming took 0 bases from V and 8 from J, leaving 14 bases between them. The CDR3 spans 14 residues. In germline, CDR1 is SGDLS, CDR2 YYNGEE. This CDR3 is CASSVDASSGGYTF. The CDR3 nucleotides are TGTGCCAGCAGCGTAGATGCGTCGTCGGGAGGCTACACCTTC.

The chain employs TRBV10-2 and TRBJ2-1; the match to TRBD2 covers 8 bases. The V gene end was trimmed by 4 bases and the J gene end by 8 bases; junction bases not matched to a gene: 7. This CDR3 contains 14 residues. From germline, CDR1 is WSHSY and CDR2 SAAADI. The CDR3 loop reads CASSGLASGYEQFF. In DNA, the CDR3 is TGCGCCAGCAGTGGACTAGCGTCGGGCTATGAGCAGTTCTTC.

This clone showed up just a few times. The V and J genes are TRBV5-1 and TRBJ2-5, with 9 bases that match TRBD2. From germline, CDR1 is SGHRS and CDR2 YFSETQ. This CDR3 is built from 16 residues. Trimming took 1 base from V and 1 from J; bases not matched to a gene: 5. The CDR3 region is CASSLIGRGGQETQYF. The DNA for the CDR3 is TGCGCCAGCAGCTTGATCGGGCGGGGGGGCCAAGAGACCCAGTACTTC.